What follows is one T cell receptor beta chain and its context. This CDR3 has 14 amino acids. Germline V CDR1 and CDR2: KGHDR, SFDVKD. The germline V and J ends were trimmed by 4 bases and 5 bases, with 13 bases remaining between them. These data are taken from a study of blood T cell repertoires in COVID-19. Sequencing was performed with immunoSEQ multiplex PCR; in TCRdb, only in-frame clones are kept and a portion is missing. The profile shows 250,000 to 350,000 clones, around 90% of them singletons. V is TRBV24-1 and J is TRBJ2-5; the D gene is possibly TRBD2 (5 bases). The source material was PBMCs or T cells enriched from blood (not recorded which). The source of this sequence is a man aged 55 to 70 who had recovered from COVID-19. In nucleotides, the CDR3 is TGTGCCACCAGTGACTCCCCAACTAGGGAGACCCAGTACTTC. Translating gives CATSDSPTRETQYF.